This T cell receptor (beta chain) came from a study of OX40 agonist ivuxolimab in advanced cancers. Study as a whole: Patients were dosed intravenously with ivuxolimab at 0.01 to 10 mg/kg every 2 weeks. General study findings and limits: At 0.1 to 3.0 mg/kg, CD4+ and CD8+ blood T cells expanded clonally by week 6.

Germline trimming cut 4 bases from V and 1 base from J; bases unmatched to any gene: 20. The V gene's germline CDR1 is SGHTS and CDR2 YDEGEE. CDR3 length equals 20 residues. Sequenced by immunoSEQ multiplex PCR; TCRdb stores in-frame clones only, minus some. In the table there are roughly 40,000 clones, roughly 88% of which are singletons. About this clone itself: The antigen is unknown.

The sequencing here drew on CD4+ or CD8+ T cells sorted from blood, taken in a trial of the OX40 agonist ivuxolimab. This sequence was found in an adult with an advanced solid tumor such as melanoma, head and neck, liver or kidney cancer. V usage is TRBV5-8 and J usage is TRBJ1-5, with TRBD1 matching over 7 bases. This CDR3 reads CASSPPAWTGHRTSNQPQHF. The CDR3 coding sequence is TGTGCCAGCAGCCCACCAGCTTGGACAGGTCATCGGACCAGCAATCAGCCCCAGCATTTT.